The source of this T cell receptor beta chain is a study of cytomegalovirus exposure and HLA in healthy donors. Study-wide background: In an earlier analysis, 90 million to 130 million unique TCR beta sequences were found from some 170 million T cells.

Primers for the PCR totalled 60 Vbeta and 13 Jbeta. In the authors' workflow: Approximately 83 million unique TCR beta chains, 9 million to 11 million shared, were counted in a later analysis. The table came from immunoSEQ multiplex PCR; TCRdb's copy has only in-frame clones and leaves some out. V, J and clone size are taken as reported in that table, and D and trimming were inferred from the DNA itself. The table records roughly 130,000 clones, about 82% of them present only once. This clone was picked up a small number of times. As yet, its antigen is unknown. General study results and limits: An Asian-associated ancestry cluster reportedly showed fewer N-insertions than the approximately 690-donor mean in a later analysis.

Germline assignment: CDR1 MGHRA and CDR2 YSYEKL. This CDR3 has 21 residues. V was pared by 1 base and J by 0 bases, with 25 bases between. This chain uses TRBV4-1 with TRBJ1-3; D is uncertain. The material sequenced was PBMCs. This receptor was taken from a young man in good health and CMV-seronegative. In nucleotides, the CDR3 is TGCGCCAGCAGCCAAGGGTTTAGTGGGTCGGCGGGCCGTTTCTCTGGAAACACCATATATTTT. Its translation: CASSQGFSGSAGRFSGNTIYF.